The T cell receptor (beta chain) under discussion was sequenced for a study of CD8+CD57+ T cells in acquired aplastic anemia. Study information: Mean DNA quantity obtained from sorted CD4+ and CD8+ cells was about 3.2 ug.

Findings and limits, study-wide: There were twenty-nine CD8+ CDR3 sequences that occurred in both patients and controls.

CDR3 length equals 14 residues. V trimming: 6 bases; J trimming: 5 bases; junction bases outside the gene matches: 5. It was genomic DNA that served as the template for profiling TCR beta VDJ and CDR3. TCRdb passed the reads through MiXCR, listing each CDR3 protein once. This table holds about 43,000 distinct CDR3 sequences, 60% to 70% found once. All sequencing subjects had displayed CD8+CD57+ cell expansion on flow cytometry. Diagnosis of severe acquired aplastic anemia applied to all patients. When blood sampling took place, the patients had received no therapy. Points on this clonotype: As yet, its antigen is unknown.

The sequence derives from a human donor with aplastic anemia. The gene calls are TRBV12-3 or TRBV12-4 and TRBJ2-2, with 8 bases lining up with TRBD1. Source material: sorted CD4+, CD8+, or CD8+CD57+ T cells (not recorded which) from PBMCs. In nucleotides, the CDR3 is TGTGCCAGCAGGAGAGGGACAGGTACCGGGGAGCTGTTTTTT. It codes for CASRRGTGTGELFF.